The TCR beta chain described here comes from a study of low-dose radiotherapy and immunotherapy resistance in tumors. Time point reported: after trial treatment. Described treatment: LDRT plus nivolumab, ipilimumab, low-dose cyclophosphamide and aspirin (RACIN trial). Administered to the donors were nivolumab, ipilimumab, aspirin, low-dose cyclophosphamide and low-dose radiotherapy. This clonotype counts as medium-sized. Losses at the gene ends were 0 bases for V and 9 bases for J; bases not matched to a gene: 12. The germline V gene has CDR1 SGHKS and CDR2 YYEKEE (reference sequence). This CDR3 has 16 residues. TRAV- and TRBV-specific primers primed first-strand cDNA, covering alpha and beta chains. TCR amplification ran approximately 22 PCR cycles using constant-region and V-primer adapter primers. A single record per CDR3 protein comes from TCRdb applying MiXCR to the reads. The sample holds roughly 100,000 distinct CDR3 sequences, 20% to 25% seen once.

The source material was PBMCs, sampled after low-dose radiotherapy plus immunotherapy. This receptor was taken from a male donor with prostate cancer. V usage is TRBV5-5 and J usage is TRBJ2-1; TRBD1 matches 7 bases. CDR3 coding DNA: TGTGCCAGCAGCTTGGGGAGTGCCCCGACAGGGCTTGAGCAGTTCTTC. Encoded protein: CASSLGSAPTGLEQFF.